This record looks at one TCR beta chain sequence and its context. The sample belongs to a study of shared clonotypes between healthy human individuals. Some clones are missing from TCRdb's copy, which holds only in-frame ones; the method was immunoSEQ multiplex PCR. The table includes some 300,000 clones, around four fifths detected once. V was pared by 4 bases and J by 4 bases, with 24 bases between. The CDR3 runs 18 residues. Germline V CDR1 and CDR2: WNHNN, SYGVQD (reference sequence). V is TRBV10-1 and J is TRBJ2-3, with a possible D match to TRBD2 (6 bases). The sample consisted of memory CD4+ T cells sorted from blood. Subset specified: CD45RA-negative fraction. The sequence came from a man aged 30 to 39 in good health. CDR3 protein: CASSGAWRGQSLPDTQYF. The CDR3 DNA follows: TGCGCCAGCAGTGGAGCCTGGCGGGGTCAAAGTCTTCCAGATACGCAGTATTTT.